This TCR beta chain appears in the sequencing data of a study of identical twins. Findings and caveats of the study: While abundant cord blood beta clonotypes carried fewer insertions, memory repertoires showed no such pattern.

Germline values: CDR1 SGHRS, CDR2 YFSETQ. Trimming at V came to 4 bases and at J to 1 base, leaving 1 base not matched to a gene. This CDR3 spans 14 amino acids. This clonotype was counted at least ten times. Its antigen is not identified. TCRdb ran MiXCR on the 5' RACE reads and lists one entry per CDR3 protein. The sample gives over 250,000 distinct CDR3 sequences, roughly 9.8% of which show up once; 6% to 8.5% is in the top ten. Separately, the same data were catalogued under a study of yellow fever vaccine responses in identical twins. Per that paper: As reported, the vaccine T cell response of twins seemed partly convergent and partly personalized.

The J gene is TRBJ2-7, the V gene TRBV5-1; TRBD2 agrees at 11 bases. The source of this sequence is a young woman in good health. The sequencing sample was made of CD8+ T cells sorted from blood. This CDR3 is CASSLAGGSYEQYF. DNA of the CDR3: TGCGCCAGCAGCCTAGCGGGAGGATCCTACGAGCAGTACTTC.